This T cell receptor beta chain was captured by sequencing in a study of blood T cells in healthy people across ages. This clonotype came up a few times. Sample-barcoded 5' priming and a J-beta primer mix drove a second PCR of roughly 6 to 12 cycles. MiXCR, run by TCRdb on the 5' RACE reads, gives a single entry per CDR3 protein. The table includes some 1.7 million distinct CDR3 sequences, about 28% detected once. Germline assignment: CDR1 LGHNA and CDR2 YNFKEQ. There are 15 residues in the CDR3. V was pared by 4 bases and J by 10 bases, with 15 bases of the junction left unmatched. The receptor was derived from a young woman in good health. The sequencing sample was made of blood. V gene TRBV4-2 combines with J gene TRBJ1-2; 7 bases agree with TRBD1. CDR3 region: CASSPSTGTEDFYTF. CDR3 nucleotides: TGTGCCAGCAGCCCAAGTACCGGGACAGAAGACTTCTACACCTTC.